These 22 T cell receptor beta chains share one sample of origin, sequenced in a study of siplizumab effects on memory and regulatory T cells. Profiled with immunoSEQ multiplex PCR; TCRdb holds only in-frame clones, not every one. The sample shows approximately 100,000 clones, 94% of them seen only once. The material sequenced was Tregs sorted from blood. The receptor source for this set is a human donor in good health.

This sequence joins TRBV5-1 and TRBJ2-1, with D tentatively TRBD2 (5 bases). V gave up 5 bases and J gave up 7 bases, with 13 bases separating them. CDR1 and CDR2 from the germline V gene are SGHRS and YFSETQ. The CDR3 consists of 13 residues. Here the CDR3 reads CASRRRGLNEQFF. CDR3 in DNA: TGCGCCAGCAGGCGTCGGGGATTGAATGAGCAGTTCTTC.

This clone was recorded once. V and J are TRBV27 and TRBJ2-2; D is uncertain. V was shortened by 3 bases and J by 7 bases, with 9 bases between the two germline ends. The CDR3 extends over 13 amino acids. Germline V gene sequence: CDR1 MNHEY, CDR2 SMNVEV (reference sequence). The CDR3 DNA reads as TGTGCCAGCAGTTTCCGTGGGGACGGGGAGCTGTTTTTT. Translating gives CASSFRGDGELFF.

This chain uses TRBV6-9 with TRBJ2-3; 9 bases map to TRBD2. Unmatched junction bases numbered 17, after V lost 5 bases and J lost 2 bases. Germline V gene data show CDR1 as MNHGY and CDR2 as SVAAGI. CDR3 length: 19 amino acids. The CDR3 spells CASSPSRRDVAGVTDTQYF. CDR3 nucleotides: TGTGCCAGCAGTCCATCCCGCCGAGACGTAGCGGGAGTCACAGATACGCAGTATTTT.

The genes are TRBV5-1 and TRBJ2-3; no clear D. V lost 4 bases, J lost 2 bases, and 17 bases lay in between. This CDR3 spans 16 amino acids. Germline-derived CDR1 and CDR2 are SGHRS and YFSETQ. The CDR3 DNA reads as TGCGCCAGCAGCCCAACCACTGCGGACCTCACAGATACGCAGTATTTT. This codes for CASSPTTADLTDTQYF.

This sequence joins TRBV30 and TRBJ1-3, with D hard to call. The CDR3 sequence is 13 residues long. The germline gives CDR1 GTSNPN, CDR2 SVGIG (reference sequence). Trimming cost V 0 bases and J 4 bases, with 7 bases left between them. The CDR3 here is CAWSVSGGNTIYF. In nucleotides, the CDR3 is TGTGCCTGGAGTGTATCCGGAGGAAACACCATATATTTT.

The CDR3 sequence is CASSLSGWGGELFF. The CDR3, as DNA: TGTGCCAGCAGCCTTAGCGGGTGGGGCGGGGAGCTGTTTTTT. The chain couples TRBV6-6 to TRBJ2-2; TRBD2 aligns across 7 bases. Germline V gene data show CDR1 as MNHNY and CDR2 as SVGAGI (reference sequence). With 6 bases clipped from V and 7 bases from J, the junction kept 8 bases outside the gene matches. The length of the CDR3 is 14 residues.

V usage is TRBV4-2 and J usage is TRBJ2-1; 8 positions match TRBD1. The CDR3 loop spans 16 amino acids. V lost 4 bases, J lost 4 bases, and 9 bases stayed unmatched. CDR1 and CDR2 (germline): LGHNA, YNFKEQ. Here the CDR3 reads CASSPGGGSGYNEQFF. CDR3 in DNA: TGTGCCAGCAGCCCAGGGGGCGGTAGCGGATACAATGAGCAGTTCTTC.

In this sample, this clone turned up a few times. The V call is TRBV6-1, the J call TRBJ2-5, with TRBD1 identical over 9 bases. The J segment lost 5 bases and the V segment lost 6 bases, leaving 4 bases of the junction unmatched. CDR3 size: 13 residues. Germline values: CDR1 MNHNS, CDR2 SASEGT. CDR3 DNA: TGTGCCAGCAGGGGACAGGGTATGGAGACCCAGTACTTC. Its translation: CASRGQGMETQYF.

This chain connects TRBV25-1 to TRBJ2-2; tentatively, D is TRBD1 (6 bases). Germline V gene lookup returns CDR1 MGHDK and CDR2 SYGVNS. The CDR3 extends over 15 amino acids. The V end lost 1 base, the J end lost 5 bases, and 11 bases lay between the germline ends. Here the CDR3 reads CASSEFQGLTGELFF. The CDR3 region has the DNA TGTGCCAGCAGTGAATTTCAGGGGTTAACCGGGGAGCTGTTTTTT. Complete variable domain (other parts from reference TRBV25-1 and TRBJ2-2): EADIYQTPRYLVIGTGKKITLECSQTMGHDKMYWYQQDPGMELHLIHYSYGVNSTEKGDLSSESTVSRIRTEHFPLTLESARPSHTSQYLCASSEFQGLTGELFFGEGSRLTVL.

This chain connects TRBV4-1 to TRBJ2-2; D remains unclear. Per germline, CDR1 MGHRA and CDR2 YSYEKL. Deletions cut 1 base from V and 0 bases from J, with 9 bases between. This CDR3 region has 16 residues. In DNA form, the CDR3 reads TGCGCCAGCAGCCAAGGGCCCTTCGCGAACACCGGGGAGCTGTTTTTT. It codes for CASSQGPFANTGELFF.

The chain uses TRBV5-6 and TRBJ2-5; 8 bases match TRBD1. Gene TRBJ2-7 matches the end of the DNA better, so the J call may be wrong. The length of the CDR3 is 16 residues. From germline, CDR1 is SGHDT and CDR2 YYEEEE. This chain's CDR3 is CASSLDWGQVSYEQYF. CDR3 coding DNA: TGTGCCAGCAGCTTGGACTGGGGACAGGTCTCCTACGAGCAGTACTTC.

The V gene is TRBV6-5, the J gene TRBJ1-1; TRBD1 is a possible D gene (6 bases). Trimming left V 6 bases short and J 0 bases short, with 14 bases between. CDR3 length equals 15 residues. Per germline, CDR1 MNHEY and CDR2 SVGAGI. In nucleotides, the CDR3 is TGTGCCAGCAGCCGCGGGGGGGCGGTGAACACTGAAGCTTTCTTT. This gives the protein CASSRGGAVNTEAFF.

The chain links TRBV5-1 to TRBJ2-3; tentatively, D is TRBD2 (5 bases). Germline assignment: CDR1 SGHRS and CDR2 YFSETQ. CDR3 size: 18 residues. Trimming cost V 4 bases and J 2 bases, with 23 bases left between them. CDR3 sequence: CASSETPGSFGDTDTQYF. The DNA for the CDR3 is TGCGCCAGCAGCGAGACGCCTGGCAGCTTCGGGGACACAGATACGCAGTATTTT.

The J gene is TRBJ2-7, the V gene TRBV5-1; D remains ambiguous. Per the germline V gene, CDR1 is SGHRS and CDR2 is YFSETQ. V was clipped by 2 bases and J by 5 bases, with 14 bases between them. The CDR3 extends over 14 amino acids. CDR3 DNA sequence: TGCGCCAGCAGCTTAAATCTGGGTAGGAACGAGCAGTACTTC. It is translated as CASSLNLGRNEQYF.

V usage is TRBV5-1 and J usage is TRBJ2-3, with 7 bases lining up with TRBD1. V shed 1 base and J 4 bases; nucleotides not matched to a gene: 9. The CDR3 sequence is 16 residues long. Germline V gene lookup returns CDR1 SGHRS and CDR2 YFSETQ. DNA for the CDR3: TGCGCCAGCAGCTTGCGCCGGGACAGCCTCCCAGATACGCAGTATTTT. Translated, it gives CASSLRRDSLPDTQYF.

The rearrangement joins TRBV6-1 to TRBJ1-3; no firm D call. Per the germline V gene, CDR1 is MNHNS and CDR2 is SASEGT. Trimming took off 6 bases at V and 0 bases at J, with 6 bases between the two ends. The CDR3 covers 13 residues. This chain's CDR3 is CASRRSSGNTIYF. As DNA, the CDR3 is TGTGCCAGCAGACGGAGCTCTGGAAACACCATATATTTT.

The chain employs TRBV14 and TRBJ1-2, with D unclear. Germline CDR1 reads SGHDN; CDR2 reads FVKESK. V shed 1 base and J shed 7 bases, with 10 bases lying between them. The CDR3 is 13 residues long. In nucleotides, the CDR3 is TGTGCCAGCAGCCAAGTCGGCGACTTTGGCTACACCTTC. Its translation is CASSQVGDFGYTF.

V is TRBV15 and J is TRBJ2-1; TRBD2 agrees at 7 bases. The length of the CDR3 is 15 residues. The V and J ends lost 4 bases and 9 bases, in that order; junction bases with no gene match: 12. Germline CDR1 and CDR2: LNHNV and YYDKDF (reference sequence). In DNA, the CDR3 is TGTGCCACCAGCAAGGTAGCGGGTGGGCAAGGTGAGCAGTTCTTC. It encodes CATSKVAGGQGEQFF.

J is TRBJ2-7 and V is TRBV18; TRBD1 agrees at 10 bases. In germline, CDR1 is KGHSH, CDR2 LQKENI. The CDR3 totals 16 residues. Losses at the gene ends were 5 bases for V and 9 bases for J; bases not matched to a gene: 16. CDR3 DNA sequence: TGTGCCAGCTCAGAAAAACCCCGGGACAGGGGTGAAGGGCAGTACTTC. Its protein is CASSEKPRDRGEGQYF.

The chain is built from TRBV4-1 and TRBJ1-4; D gene ambiguous. CDR3 length: 16 residues. V was pared by 3 bases and J by 4 bases, with 15 bases between. CDR1 MGHRA and CDR2 YSYEKL come from the germline V gene. CDR3 coding DNA: TGCGCCAGCAGCCACCCCGAGAGGGTCGGTAATGAAAAACTGTTTTTT. Translation gives CASSHPERVGNEKLFF.

V is TRBV10-2 and J is TRBJ2-2; weak D call: TRBD2 (6 bases). The germline V and J ends were trimmed by 2 bases and 4 bases, with 14 bases remaining between them. This CDR3 is 16 amino acids long. Germline CDR1 reads WSHSY; CDR2 reads SAAADI. CDR3 sequence reads: CASSEGGLLGTGELFF. The CDR3 DNA sequence: TGCGCCAGCAGTGAGGGAGGGCTCCTCGGCACCGGGGAGCTGTTTTTT.

This clone was seen just once. This sequence joins TRBV21-1 and TRBJ2-4; the table calls TRBD1, which could not be checked here. TRBV21-1 is deemed a pseudogene. This CDR3 comprises 17 residues. The CDR3 nucleotides are TGTGCCAGCAGCACCCCAGACAGCTTGGGCGGCAAAAACATTCAGTACTTC. Its protein is CASSTPDSLGGKNIQYF.